A selection of T cell receptor beta chains follows, all from one sample in a study of control samples from healthy donors and cancer patients. TCRdb keeps only in-frame clones here, not all; method: immunoSEQ multiplex PCR. The sample shows 95,000 to 150,000 clones, around 90% of them seen only once. Material for sequencing was blood. These receptors originate from a middle-aged man in good health. The CDR3 runs from the conserved cysteine through the conserved F or W. A D gene is named only where the DNA matches it firmly. Not all rows give a size; the values are once, few, many and, for expanded clones, a class.

>TRBV28|few|NA|TRBJ2-5
TGTGCCAGCAGTTCGCCGAGTCTAGAGACCCAGTACTTC
CASSSPSLETQYF
>TRBV6-5|NA|TRBD1|TRBJ1-6
TGTGCCAGCAGACGGGACAGCTCCTATAATTCACCCCTCCACTTT
CASRRDSSYNSPLHF
>TRBV6-2/TRBV6-3|once|NA|TRBJ2-4
TGTGCCAGCAGTGCCCGGTCTGGGGGCGCCAAAAACATTCAGTACTTC
CASSARSGGAKNIQYF
>TRBV5-4|NA|TRBD2|TRBJ2-7
TGTGCCAGCAGCCCGAGGACTAGCGGGGGGGAGCAGTACTTC
CASSPRTSGGEQYF
>TRBV25-1|NA|NA|TRBJ1-2
TGTGCCAGCAGTGAATATACAGGGAAAAGTGGCTACACCTTC
CASSEYTGKSGYTF
>TRBV7-3|NA|NA|TRBJ1-1
TGTGCCAGCAGCGTGGACGGGGGAGGCACTGAAGCTTTCTTT
CASSVDGGGTEAFF
>TRBV5-1|NA|TRBD2|TRBJ2-1
TGCGCCAGCAGCGGGTCTTTTGCTAGCGGTTCCTACAATGAGCAGTTCTTC
CASSGSFASGSYNEQFF
>TRBV6-1|many|TRBD2|TRBJ2-3
TGTGCCAGCAGTGACGGCGGGGGGCTTCACACAGATACGCAGTATTTT
CASSDGGGLHTDTQYF
>TRBV7-6|NA|NA|TRBJ1-5
TGTGCCAGCAGCGCTGATACGGGCAGGGTTATCCAGCCCCAGCATTTT
CASSADTGRVIQPQHF
>TRBV9|NA|NA|TRBJ1-2
TGTGCCAGCTCTGCAGGGGCTTTCTATGGCTACACCTTC
CASSAGAFYGYTF
>TRBV4-1|NA|NA|TRBJ1-6
TGCGCCAGCAGCCACCCTCGGCAGGGTGATTCACCCCTCCACTTT
CASSHPRQGDSPLHF
>TRBV19|NA|NA|TRBJ1-1
TGTGCCAGTAGTCTCGGACGGGCCCTGAACACTGAAGCTTTCTTT
CASSLGRALNTEAFF
>TRBV18|NA|TRBD1|TRBJ2-7
TGTGCCAGCTCACCTCCGGCAGGGGGCGGCGAGCAGTACTTC
CASSPPAGGGEQYF
>TRBV19|NA|NA|TRBJ1-6
TGTGCCAGTAGTATACTTAAGGGAGGGAATTCACCCCTCCACTTT
CASSILKGGNSPLHF